Below, 14 T cell receptor beta chains from the same sample are listed, as sequenced in a study of cytomegalovirus exposure and HLA in healthy donors. PCR amplification relied on 60 Vbeta primers (plus 13 Jbeta primers). The data were produced by immunoSEQ multiplex PCR, yet TCRdb's version contains in-frame clones alone and is incomplete. The sample has fewer than 90,000 clones; roughly 80% are singletons. Sample: PBMCs. All receptors derive from a man aged 25 to 40 in good health and CMV-seropositive.

The V gene is TRBV19, the J gene TRBJ2-5; 10 positions match TRBD2. The germline V gene has CDR1 LNHDA and CDR2 SQIVND (reference sequence). V gave up 5 bases and J gave up 1 base; unmatched junction bases: 4. CDR3 length: 15 residues. The CDR3 sequence: CASSRSGGIQETQYF. CDR3 coding DNA: TGTGCCAGTAGTCGTAGCGGGGGGATCCAAGAGACCCAGTACTTC.

This clone was seen a single time. This chain joins TRBV30 and TRBJ1-4, with a tentative D call TRBD1 (5 bases). CDR3 length: 16 residues. V shed 0 bases and J shed 4 bases, with 15 bases lying between them. The V gene's germline CDR1 is GTSNPN and CDR2 SVGIG (reference sequence). CDR3 residues: CAWSVGRVRINEKLFF. The CDR3 nucleotides are TGTGCCTGGAGTGTTGGCAGGGTGCGGATTAATGAAAAACTGTTTTTT.

The chain has TRBV5-8 and TRBJ2-1, with D possibly being TRBD1 (6 bases). Germline V gene lookup returns CDR1 SGHTS and CDR2 YDEGEE. V lost 1 base to trimming and J lost 6 bases, with 14 bases between them. The CDR3 covers 15 residues. The CDR3 region is CASSLSWGLGNEQFF. DNA of the CDR3: TGTGCCAGCAGCTTGAGTTGGGGGCTGGGCAATGAGCAGTTCTTC.

The chain employs TRBV7-9 and TRBJ2-7, with 16 nucleotides matching TRBD2. The CDR3 length is 17 residues. V shed 5 bases and J 5 bases; nucleotides not matched to a gene: 9. Germline V lookup: CDR1 SEHNR, CDR2 FQNEAQ (reference sequence). The CDR3 reads CASSPAGTSGGADEQYF. The CDR3 nucleotides read TGTGCCAGCAGCCCGGCCGGGACTAGCGGGGGGGCAGACGAGCAGTACTTC.

The V call is TRBV5-4, the J call TRBJ1-2; 10 bases align to TRBD1. The CDR3 loop spans 15 amino acids. The germline V gene has CDR1 SGHNT and CDR2 YYREEE (reference sequence). With V trimmed by 1 base and J by 2 bases, 2 bases remained unmatched. The CDR3: CASSLRTGGNYGYTF. Written as DNA, the CDR3 is TGTGCCAGCAGCTTGAGGACAGGGGGAAACTATGGCTACACCTTC.

CDR3 DNA: TGTGCCAGCAGTGTCTCAAGTCTATACAATGAGCAGTTCTTC. As protein: CASSVSSLYNEQFF. The V and J genes are TRBV6-4 and TRBJ2-1; D gene uncertain. V lost 4 bases and J lost 4, with 11 bases in between. The CDR3 runs 14 residues. CDR1 is MRHNA, CDR2 SNTAGT, per germline.

In its sample, this clone was seen once. The chain links TRBV5-4 to TRBJ2-7, with 10 bases matching TRBD1. J gave up 5 bases and V 3 bases, and 5 bases lay outside the gene matches. The germline V gene has CDR1 SGHNT and CDR2 YYREEE (reference sequence). CDR3 length equals 14 residues. The CDR3 DNA is TGTGCCAGCAGCTCGGGACAGGGGATGCACGAGCAGTACTTC. Amino acids: CASSSGQGMHEQYF.

The chain has TRBV7-2 and TRBJ1-1, with D tentatively TRBD1 (6 bases). In germline, CDR1 is SGHTA, CDR2 FQGNSA. The CDR3 has 11 residues. The V and J ends lost 6 bases and 9 bases respectively, with 11 bases between them. The CDR3 is CASRIGQKAFF. The CDR3 bases are TGTGCCAGCAGAATTGGACAGAAAGCTTTCTTT.

V and J are TRBV15 and TRBJ1-1, with 7 bases lining up with TRBD1. Trimming removed 4 bases from V and 5 bases from J; junction bases left unmatched: 4. Germline-derived CDR1 and CDR2 are LNHNV and YYDKDF (reference sequence). The CDR3 totals 13 residues. The DNA of the CDR3 is TGTGCCACCAGCATATACAGGGGTACTGAAGCTTTCTTT. Encoded protein: CATSIYRGTEAFF.

The rearrangement joins TRBV5-4 to TRBJ2-1; 8 bases fit TRBD1. The CDR3 runs to 16 residues. Trimming at V came to 4 bases and at J to 8 bases, leaving 14 bases not matched to a gene. CDR1 and CDR2 (germline): SGHNT, YYREEE (reference sequence). The CDR3 bases are TGTGCCAGCAGCCCGCATTTGAGCAGGGGGCGGGATGAGCAGTTCTTC. Translated, it gives CASSPHLSRGRDEQFF.

The V and J genes are TRBV7-9 and TRBJ2-5; 7 bases map to TRBD1. The DNA end is more similar to TRBJ2-7, so the J call may be wrong. The CDR3 has 17 residues. Germline V gene lookup returns CDR1 SEHNR and CDR2 FQNEAQ (reference sequence). The CDR3 sequence: CASSLKRAGTDLYEQYF. CDR3 in DNA: TGTGCCAGCAGCTTAAAAAGAGCCGGGACAGACCTCTACGAGCAGTACTTC.

The chain uses TRBV6-5 and TRBJ1-2; 7 bases are shared with TRBD1. In germline, CDR1 is MNHEY, CDR2 SVGAGI. This CDR3 comprises 14 residues. The trim removed 2 bases at V and 3 bases at J, leaving 3 bases unmatched. The CDR3, as DNA: TGTGCCAGCAGTTACCTCGACAGGGACTATGGCTACACCTTC. This translates into CASSYLDRDYGYTF.

The V call is TRBV6-1, the J call TRBJ1-6, with D uncertain. The V end lost 5 bases, the J end lost 4 bases, and 9 bases lay between the germline ends. CDR3 size: 14 residues. Germline values: CDR1 MNHNS, CDR2 SASEGT. The CDR3: CASSRTGYNSPLHF. DNA for the CDR3: TGTGCCAGCAGTAGGACGGGATATAATTCACCCCTCCACTTT.

The rearrangement joins TRBV28 to TRBJ2-1, with TRBD1 matching over 9 bases. The CDR3 is made up of 15 amino acids. Germline CDR1 is MDHEN and CDR2 is SYDVKM. After removal of 5 bases from V and 4 bases from J, the junction contained 6 bases not matched to a gene. CDR3 DNA: TGTGCCAGCAGTGGGACAGGGAGGGTTTACAATGAGCAGTTCTTC. It is translated as CASSGTGRVYNEQFF.